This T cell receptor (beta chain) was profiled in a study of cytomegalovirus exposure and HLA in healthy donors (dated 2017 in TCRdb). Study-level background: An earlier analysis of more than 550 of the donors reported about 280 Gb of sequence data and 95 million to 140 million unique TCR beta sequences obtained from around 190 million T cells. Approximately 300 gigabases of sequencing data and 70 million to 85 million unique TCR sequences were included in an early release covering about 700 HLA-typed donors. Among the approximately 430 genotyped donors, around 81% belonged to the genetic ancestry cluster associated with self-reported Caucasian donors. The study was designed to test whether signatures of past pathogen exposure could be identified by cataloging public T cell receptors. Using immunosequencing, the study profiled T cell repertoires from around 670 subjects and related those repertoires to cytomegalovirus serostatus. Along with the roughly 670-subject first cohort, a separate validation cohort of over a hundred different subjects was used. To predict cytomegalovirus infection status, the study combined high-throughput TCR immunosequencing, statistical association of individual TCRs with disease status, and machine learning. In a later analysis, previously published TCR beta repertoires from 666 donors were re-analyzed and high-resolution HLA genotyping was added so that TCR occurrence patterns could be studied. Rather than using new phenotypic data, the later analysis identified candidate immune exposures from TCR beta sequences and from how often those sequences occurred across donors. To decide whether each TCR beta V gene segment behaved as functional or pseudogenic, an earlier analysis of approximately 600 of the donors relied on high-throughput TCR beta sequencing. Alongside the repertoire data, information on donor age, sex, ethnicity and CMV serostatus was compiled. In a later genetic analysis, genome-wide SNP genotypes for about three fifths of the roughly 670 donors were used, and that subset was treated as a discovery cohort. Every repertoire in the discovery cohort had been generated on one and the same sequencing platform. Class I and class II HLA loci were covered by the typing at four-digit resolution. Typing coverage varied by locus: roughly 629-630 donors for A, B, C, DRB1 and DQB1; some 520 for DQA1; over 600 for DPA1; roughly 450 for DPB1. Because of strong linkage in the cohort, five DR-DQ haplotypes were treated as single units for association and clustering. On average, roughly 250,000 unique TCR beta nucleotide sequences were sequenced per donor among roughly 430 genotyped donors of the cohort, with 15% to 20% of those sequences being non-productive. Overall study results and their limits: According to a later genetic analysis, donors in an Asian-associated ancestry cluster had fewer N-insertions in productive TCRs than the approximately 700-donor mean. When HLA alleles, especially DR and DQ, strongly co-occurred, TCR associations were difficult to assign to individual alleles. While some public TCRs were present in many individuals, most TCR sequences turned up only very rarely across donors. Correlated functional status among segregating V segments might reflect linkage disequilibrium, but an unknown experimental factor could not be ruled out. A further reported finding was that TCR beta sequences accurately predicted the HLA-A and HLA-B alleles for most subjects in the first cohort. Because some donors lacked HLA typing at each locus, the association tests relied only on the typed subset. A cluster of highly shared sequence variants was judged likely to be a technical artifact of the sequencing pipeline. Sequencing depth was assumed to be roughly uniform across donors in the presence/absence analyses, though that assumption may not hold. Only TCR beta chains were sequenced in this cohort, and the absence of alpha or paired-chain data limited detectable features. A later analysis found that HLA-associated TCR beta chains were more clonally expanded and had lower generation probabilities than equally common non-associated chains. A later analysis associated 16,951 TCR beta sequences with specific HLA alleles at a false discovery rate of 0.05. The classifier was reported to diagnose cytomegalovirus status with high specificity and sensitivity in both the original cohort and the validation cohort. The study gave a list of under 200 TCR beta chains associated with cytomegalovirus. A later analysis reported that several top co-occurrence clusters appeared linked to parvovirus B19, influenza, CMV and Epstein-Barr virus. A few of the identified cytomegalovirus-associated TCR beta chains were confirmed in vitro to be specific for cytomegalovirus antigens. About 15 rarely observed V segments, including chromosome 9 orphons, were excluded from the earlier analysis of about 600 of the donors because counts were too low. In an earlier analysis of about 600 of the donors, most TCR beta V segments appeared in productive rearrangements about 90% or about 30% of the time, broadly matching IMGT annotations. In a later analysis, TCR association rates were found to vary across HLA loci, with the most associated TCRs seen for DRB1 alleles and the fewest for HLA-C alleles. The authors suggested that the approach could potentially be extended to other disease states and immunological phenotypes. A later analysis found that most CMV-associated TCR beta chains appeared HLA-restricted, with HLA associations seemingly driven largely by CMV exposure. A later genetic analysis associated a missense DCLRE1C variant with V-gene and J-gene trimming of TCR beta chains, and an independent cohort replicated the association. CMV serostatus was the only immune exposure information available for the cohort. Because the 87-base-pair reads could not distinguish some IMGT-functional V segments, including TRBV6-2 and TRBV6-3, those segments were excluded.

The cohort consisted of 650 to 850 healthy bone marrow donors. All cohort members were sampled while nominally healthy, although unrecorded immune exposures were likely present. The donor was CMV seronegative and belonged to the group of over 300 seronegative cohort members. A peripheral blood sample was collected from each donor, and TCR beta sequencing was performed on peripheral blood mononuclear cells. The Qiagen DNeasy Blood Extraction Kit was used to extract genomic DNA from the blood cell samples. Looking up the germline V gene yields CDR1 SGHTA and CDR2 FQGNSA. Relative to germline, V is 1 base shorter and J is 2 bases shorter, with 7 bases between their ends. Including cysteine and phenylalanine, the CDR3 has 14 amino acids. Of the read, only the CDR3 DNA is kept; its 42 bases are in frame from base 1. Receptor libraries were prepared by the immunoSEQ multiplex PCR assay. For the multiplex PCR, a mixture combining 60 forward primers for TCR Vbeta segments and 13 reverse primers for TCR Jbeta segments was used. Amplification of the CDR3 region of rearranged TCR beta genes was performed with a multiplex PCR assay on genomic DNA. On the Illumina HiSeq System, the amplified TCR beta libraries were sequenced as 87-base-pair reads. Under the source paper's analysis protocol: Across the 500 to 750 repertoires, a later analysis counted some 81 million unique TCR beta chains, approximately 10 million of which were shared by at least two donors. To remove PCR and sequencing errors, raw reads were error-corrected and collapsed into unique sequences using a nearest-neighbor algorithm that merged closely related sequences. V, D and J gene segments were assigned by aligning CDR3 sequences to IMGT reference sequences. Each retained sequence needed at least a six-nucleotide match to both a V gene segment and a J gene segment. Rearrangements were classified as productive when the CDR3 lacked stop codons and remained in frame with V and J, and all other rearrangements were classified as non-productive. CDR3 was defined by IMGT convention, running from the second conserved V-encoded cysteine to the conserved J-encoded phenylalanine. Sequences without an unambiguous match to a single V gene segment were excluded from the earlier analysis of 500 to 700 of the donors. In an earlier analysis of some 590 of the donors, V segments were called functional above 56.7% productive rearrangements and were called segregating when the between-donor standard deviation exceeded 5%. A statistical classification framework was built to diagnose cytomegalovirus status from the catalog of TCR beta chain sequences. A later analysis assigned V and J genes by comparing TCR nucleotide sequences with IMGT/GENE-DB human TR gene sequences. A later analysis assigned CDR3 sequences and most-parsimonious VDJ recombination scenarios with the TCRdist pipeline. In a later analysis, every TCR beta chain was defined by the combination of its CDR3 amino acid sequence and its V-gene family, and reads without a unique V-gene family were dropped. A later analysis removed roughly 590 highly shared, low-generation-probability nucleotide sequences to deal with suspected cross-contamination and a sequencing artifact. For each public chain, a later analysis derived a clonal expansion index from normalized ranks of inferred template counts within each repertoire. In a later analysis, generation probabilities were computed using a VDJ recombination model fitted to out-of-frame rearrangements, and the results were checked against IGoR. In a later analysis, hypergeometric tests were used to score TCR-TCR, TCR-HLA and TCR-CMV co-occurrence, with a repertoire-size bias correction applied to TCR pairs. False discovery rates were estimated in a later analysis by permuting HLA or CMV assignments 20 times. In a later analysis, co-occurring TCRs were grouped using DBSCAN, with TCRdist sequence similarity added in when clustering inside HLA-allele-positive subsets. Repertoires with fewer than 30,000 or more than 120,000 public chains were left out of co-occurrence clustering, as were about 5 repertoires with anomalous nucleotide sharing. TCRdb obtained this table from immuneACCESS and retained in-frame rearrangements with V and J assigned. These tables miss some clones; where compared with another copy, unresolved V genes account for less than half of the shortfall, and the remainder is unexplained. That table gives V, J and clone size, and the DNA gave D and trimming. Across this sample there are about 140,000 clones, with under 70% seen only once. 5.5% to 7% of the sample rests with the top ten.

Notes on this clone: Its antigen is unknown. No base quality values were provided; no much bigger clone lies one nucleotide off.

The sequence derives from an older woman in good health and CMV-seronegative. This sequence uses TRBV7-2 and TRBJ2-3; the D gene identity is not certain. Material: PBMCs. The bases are TGTGCCAGCAGCTTAGGGCTTACCACAGATACGCAGTATTTT. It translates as CASSLGLTTDTQYF.